The 28 T cell receptor beta chains given below trace back to one sample, sequenced in a study of T cell changes during pregnancy in multiple sclerosis. Using immunoSEQ multiplex PCR, the repertoire was profiled, and TCRdb retains in-frame clones only, with some absent. The sample lists under 95,000 clones; 90% to 95% were seen once. The sample in question was peripheral blood, obtained in the second trimester of pregnancy. The source of these receptors is a female donor in good health, enrolled as a control in a pregnancy study.

This chain joins TRBV5-1 and TRBJ2-5; D call uncertain. CDR1 is SGHRS and CDR2 is YFSETQ in the germline V gene. Trimming stripped 1 base from V and 5 bases from J, with 6 bases between. CDR3 length equals 12 residues. The CDR3 DNA reads TGCGCCAGCAGCTTGAAAGAGGAGACCCAGTACTTC. It is translated as CASSLKEETQYF.

This clone was seen just once. The chain couples TRBV19 to TRBJ2-5, with a tentative D call TRBD2 (6 bases). Trimming shortened V by 1 base and J by 2 bases, and 17 bases separated the two germline ends. This CDR3 spans 17 amino acids. Germline V CDR1 and CDR2: LNHDA, SQIVND (reference sequence). In nucleotides, the CDR3 is TGTGCCAGTAGTATAGGGGCGGGACGGGCCCTACAAGAGACCCAGTACTTC. Protein sequence: CASSIGAGRALQETQYF.

The CDR3 protein is CASSQGQAIQETQYF. The CDR3 DNA is TGTGCCAGCAGCCAAGGACAGGCGATTCAAGAGACCCAGTACTTC. The chain has TRBV11-3 and TRBJ2-5; TRBD1 matches at 7 bases. The germline CDR1 and CDR2 sequences are SGHNT and YENEEA. The CDR3 is 15 amino acids. The junction had 8 bases not matched to a gene; V was cut back by 5 bases and J by 2 bases.

CDR3 coding DNA: TGCGCCAGCAGCCCGGGGACTAGCGGACTCTCCTACGAGCAGTACTTC. Its protein product is CASSPGTSGLSYEQYF. The rearrangement joins TRBV5-1 to TRBJ2-7; 11 bases agree with TRBD2. J lost 0 bases, V lost 4 bases, and 6 bases had no gene match. Germline values: CDR1 SGHRS, CDR2 YFSETQ. This CDR3 region has 16 residues.

J is TRBJ2-1 and V is TRBV6-5, with D perhaps matching TRBD1 (6 bases). CDR1 and CDR2 (germline): MNHEY, SVGAGI. The CDR3 has 15 residues. The V and J ends lost 2 bases and 7 bases respectively, with 15 bases between them. CDR3 in DNA: TGTGCCAGCAGTTACAGCAGGACAGCTCATAATGAGCAGTTCTTC. It translates to CASSYSRTAHNEQFF.

The CDR3 DNA is TGCGCCAGCAGTCAGGGGACAGGGGCAAAAACCGGGGAGCTGTTTTTT. Residues: CASSQGTGAKTGELFF. The genes are TRBV4-1 and TRBJ2-2; 10 nucleotides match TRBD1. V was pared by 6 bases and J by 5 bases, with 9 bases of the junction left unmatched. Germline CDR1 MGHRA, CDR2 YSYEKL. The CDR3 contains 16 residues.

This sequence joins TRBV10-3 and TRBJ1-2; the match to TRBD1 covers 8 bases. The J segment lost 9 bases and the V segment lost 4 bases, leaving 7 bases of the junction unmatched. CDR1 is ENHRY, CDR2 SYGVKD, per germline. The CDR3 extends over 13 amino acids. The DNA of the CDR3 is TGTGCCATCAGTGGGACAGGGAGCGGAAGCTACACCTTC. Translating it yields CAISGTGSGSYTF.

This clone was seen more than once but under ten times. The chain recombines TRBV5-1 with TRBJ2-7; D might be TRBD2 (5 bases). Per the germline V gene, CDR1 is SGHRS and CDR2 is YFSETQ. This CDR3 has 13 residues. Trimming cost V 0 bases and J 7 bases, with 11 bases left between them. CDR3 region: CASSLVVPGEQYF. CDR3 in DNA: TGCGCCAGCAGCTTGGTTGTTCCGGGGGAGCAGTACTTC.

The rearrangement links TRBV5-1 to TRBJ2-5, with TRBD2 identical over 15 bases. Trimming took 3 bases from V and 5 from J; bases not matched to a gene: 14. Germline CDR1 reads SGHRS; CDR2 reads YFSETQ. This CDR3 has 19 residues. CDR3 sequence (DNA): TGCGCCAGCAGCTCGCCGGGACTAGCGGGAGGACGGGGAGGGGAGACCCAGTACTTC. Amino acid sequence: CASSSPGLAGGRGGETQYF.

This clone showed up just once. This rearrangement joins TRBV7-8 to TRBJ2-7; TRBD1 matches at 9 bases. The V gene end was trimmed by 5 bases and the J gene end by 7 bases; junction bases not matched to a gene: 6. The CDR3 spans 13 residues. CDR1 is SGHVS and CDR2 is FQNEAQ in the germline V gene. Here the CDR3 reads CASSADRGGEQYF. DNA of the CDR3: TGTGCCAGCAGCGCGGACAGGGGAGGGGAGCAGTACTTC.

The rearrangement joins TRBV5-1 to TRBJ2-5, with 8 bases matching TRBD1. Trimming removed 4 bases from V and 5 bases from J; junction bases left unmatched: 7. Germline CDR1 and CDR2: SGHRS and YFSETQ. The CDR3 extends over 14 amino acids. The CDR3 is CASSPWTGRETQYF. The CDR3, as DNA: TGCGCCAGCAGCCCTTGGACAGGGAGGGAGACCCAGTACTTC.

The rearrangement joins TRBV2 to TRBJ1-1; TRBD1 might be the D (6 bases). Germline V gene sequence: CDR1 SNHLY, CDR2 FYNNEI. Deletions cut 11 bases from V and 0 bases from J, with 13 bases between. There are 13 residues in the CDR3. In DNA form, the CDR3 reads TGTGCCGGGTCAGGGGATATGAACACTGAAGCTTTCTTT. Its protein is CAGSGDMNTEAFF. Together with reference TRBV2 and TRBJ1-1, the CDR3 gives the full variable domain: EPEVTQTPSHQVTQMGQEVILRCVPISNHLYFYWYRQILGQKVEFLVSFYNNEISEKSEIFDDQFSVERPDGSNFTLKIRSTKLEDSAMYFCAGSGDMNTEAFFGQGTRLTVV.

The V and J genes are TRBV7-8 and TRBJ2-7; D perhaps matches TRBD2 (7 bases). Germline CDR1 is SGHVS and CDR2 is FQNEAQ. Between the trimmed V and J ends, which lost 4 bases and 2 bases, there was a span of 12 bases. The CDR3 contains 14 residues. The CDR3 loop is CASSSSGGPYEQYF. The CDR3 coding sequence is TGTGCCAGCAGCTCATCCGGGGGGCCCTACGAGCAGTACTTC.

The chain employs TRBV2 and TRBJ2-7; weak D call: TRBD1 (6 bases). Germline V gives CDR1 SNHLY, CDR2 FYNNEI. Trimming removed 1 base at V and 3 bases at J, with 7 bases between. The CDR3 covers 13 residues. The DNA for the CDR3 is TGTGCCAGCAGTGAAGGGACAGTCTACGAGCAGTACTTC. Encoded protein: CASSEGTVYEQYF.

This chain connects TRBV19 to TRBJ2-3; tentative D call: TRBD2 (6 bases). Deletions cut 2 bases from V and 3 bases from J, with 12 bases between. The CDR3 has 15 residues. The germline V gene encodes CDR1 LNHDA and CDR2 SQIVND (reference sequence). Here the CDR3 DNA reads TGTGCCAGTAGTATAACGGGAGAGGGGACAGATACGCAGTATTTT. Protein: CASSITGEGTDTQYF.

Only one count was recorded for this clone. This chain joins TRBV27 and TRBJ2-2, with 9 bases lining up with TRBD2. Germline V lookup: CDR1 MNHEY, CDR2 SMNVEV (reference sequence). V lost 2 bases and J lost 5; bases outside the gene matches: 12. The CDR3 loop spans 18 amino acids. This CDR3 reads CASSLLQNSGSRTGELFF. CDR3 DNA: TGTGCCAGCAGTTTACTCCAGAATAGCGGGAGTAGGACCGGGGAGCTGTTTTTT.

The rearrangement links TRBV18 to TRBJ2-7; the D gene is possibly TRBD1 (5 bases). V was clipped by 6 bases and J by 6 bases, with 12 bases between them. Germline-derived CDR1 and CDR2 are KGHSH and LQKENI. The CDR3 sequence is 12 residues long. The CDR3 is CASSQGVSEQYF. CDR3 nucleotides: TGTGCCAGCTCCCAAGGGGTGAGCGAGCAGTACTTC.

V and J are TRBV23-1 and TRBJ2-7; D ambiguous. TRBV23-1 is classed as an ORF, of uncertain function. This CDR3 has 16 residues. V gave up 4 bases and J gave up 2 bases, with 18 bases separating them. CDR3 in DNA: TGCGCCAGCAGTCCCTTCGCGTTTTGCCCTACCTACGAGCAGTACTTC. It encodes CASSPFAFCPTYEQYF.

This chain connects TRBV5-1 to TRBJ1-4; a possible D gene is TRBD1 (6 bases). The ends were cut back, 4 bases at V and 5 bases at J, with 18 bases in the middle. The CDR3 consists of 16 residues. Germline V gene data show CDR1 as SGHRS and CDR2 as YFSETQ. This CDR3 reads CASSRETGQGNEKLFF. Here the CDR3 DNA reads TGCGCCAGCAGCCGCGAAACGGGGCAGGGGAATGAAAAACTGTTTTTT.

There are a few counts of this clone. The junction shows a germline mismatch at one end, possibly a read error. The V call is TRBV7-8, the J call TRBJ2-7, with a tentative D call TRBD2 (6 bases). The CDR3 is 15 amino acids. Germline values: CDR1 SGHVS, CDR2 FQNEAQ. CDR3 DNA sequence: TGTGCCAGCAGCCGAATAGGCGGGACCAACCAGGTCTGGCACTTC. It specifies CASSRIGGTNQVWHF.

The chain uses TRBV28 and TRBJ2-3; possible D gene TRBD2, 5 bases. Trimming shortened V by 5 bases and J by 9 bases, and 12 bases separated the two germline ends. CDR3 length: 12 residues. The germline V gene encodes CDR1 MDHEN and CDR2 SYDVKM. CDR3 amino acids: CASSKQPGTQYF. The DNA of the CDR3 is TGTGCCAGCAGTAAGCAGCCGGGGACGCAGTATTTT.

This sequence joins TRBV5-1 and TRBJ2-2, with D possibly matching TRBD2 (5 bases). In germline, CDR1 is SGHRS, CDR2 YFSETQ. CDR3 size: 15 residues. The V end was cut by 4 bases, the J end by 2 bases, with 12 bases between. The DNA of the CDR3 is TGCGCCAGCAGCCCCCAGCGGTCCAACACCGGGGAGCTGTTTTTT. It yields the protein CASSPQRSNTGELFF.

This clone has a count of ten or more. This sequence joins TRBV5-1 and TRBJ2-2; TRBD2 is a possible D gene (5 bases). Trimming shortened V by 0 bases and J by 10 bases, and 13 bases separated the two germline ends. Per germline, CDR1 SGHRS and CDR2 YFSETQ. The CDR3 has 14 residues. The DNA for the CDR3 is TGCGCCAGCAGCTTGGCTGGAGGATTTGTGGAGCTGTTTTTT. Its translation: CASSLAGGFVELFF.

J is TRBJ2-2 and V is TRBV5-1; D not certain. This CDR3 comprises 14 residues. Trimming took 0 bases from V and 2 from J, leaving 5 bases between them. Germline CDR1 SGHRS, CDR2 YFSETQ. In nucleotides, the CDR3 is TGCGCCAGCAGCTTGGTAGTAAACACCGGGGAGCTGTTTTTT. It translates to CASSLVVNTGELFF.

The chain carries TRBV5-1 and TRBJ1-3; 7 bases agree with TRBD1. The V segment lost 4 bases and the J segment 4 bases; nucleotides outside the gene matches: 8. The CDR3 loop spans 15 amino acids. Germline loops: CDR1 SGHRS, CDR2 YFSETQ. The CDR3 here is CASSLNRGSGNTIYF. CDR3 nucleotide sequence: TGCGCCAGCAGCCTGAACAGGGGCTCGGGAAACACCATATATTTT.

The chain recombines TRBV5-1 with TRBJ2-3, with TRBD1 matching over 8 bases. This CDR3 is 16 amino acids long. V was clipped by 0 bases and J by 6 bases; unmatched bases: 9. The V gene's germline CDR1 is SGHRS and CDR2 YFSETQ. CDR3: CASSLGVSGGRDTQYF. CDR3 bases: TGCGCCAGCAGCTTGGGTGTGTCAGGGGGCAGGGATACGCAGTATTTT.

This chain links TRBV29-1 with TRBJ2-5, with 9 bases fitting TRBD2. The CDR3 runs 14 residues. Germline CDR1 reads SQVTM; CDR2 reads ANQGSEA. Germline trimming cut 4 bases from V and 0 bases from J; bases unmatched to any gene: 3. The CDR3 reads CSVGAGGYQETQYF. The CDR3 coding sequence is TGCAGCGTTGGGGCGGGAGGGTACCAAGAGACCCAGTACTTC.

The chain joins TRBV19 to TRBJ1-1; 10 positions agree with TRBD1. The CDR3 sequence is 16 residues long. In germline, CDR1 is LNHDA, CDR2 SQIVND (reference sequence). The V gene end was trimmed by 4 bases and the J gene end by 5 bases; junction bases not matched to a gene: 10. The DNA of the CDR3 is TGTGCCAGTAGTAATATCGGACAGGGGGTTGGAACTGAAGCTTTCTTT. Translated, it gives CASSNIGQGVGTEAFF. Looking up the rest from reference TRBV19 and TRBJ1-1 gives the full variable domain: DGGITQSPKYLFRKEGQNVTLSCEQNLNHDAMYWYRQDPGQGLRLIYYSQIVNDFQKGDIAEGYSVSREKKESFPLTVTSAQKNPTAFYLCASSNIGQGVGTEAFFGQGTRLTVV.